This T cell receptor (beta chain) was identified during a study of CXCR3-negative and CXCR3-positive naive CD8 T cells. Study results and caveats: Diversity proved comparably high across both naive subsets and much lower in memory CD8+ cells. The study found more hydrophobic TRB CDR3s in CXCR3-positive naive cells than in CXCR3-negative naive cells. Both naive subsets, CXCR3-negative and CXCR3-positive, displayed similar TRBV-TRBJ usage, unlike memory cells.

The libraries of TRB cDNA were constructed through 5' RACE using UMI labels. TCRdb reanalyzed the 5' RACE reads, giving one entry per CDR3 protein sequence and no DNA. The ten most abundant clones cover more than 1.3% of a sample with around 50,000 distinct CDR3 sequences. On this clonotype: Its matching antigen is unknown.

The TCR originated in a human donor in good health. Some clones in this sample may be carry-over from other donors' samples. The sample was naive CXCR3- CD8+ T cells from blood. As for subset: CD45RO-CCR7+CD27+CD95- naive CD8+ T cells lacking CXCR3 (TNR3-).

CDR3: CASSLTGEPGELFF. The chain couples TRBV12-3 or TRBV12-4 to TRBJ2-2; the D call of TRBD1 rests on TCRdb alone, since no DNA is present to check it. The CDR3 is 14 amino acids.